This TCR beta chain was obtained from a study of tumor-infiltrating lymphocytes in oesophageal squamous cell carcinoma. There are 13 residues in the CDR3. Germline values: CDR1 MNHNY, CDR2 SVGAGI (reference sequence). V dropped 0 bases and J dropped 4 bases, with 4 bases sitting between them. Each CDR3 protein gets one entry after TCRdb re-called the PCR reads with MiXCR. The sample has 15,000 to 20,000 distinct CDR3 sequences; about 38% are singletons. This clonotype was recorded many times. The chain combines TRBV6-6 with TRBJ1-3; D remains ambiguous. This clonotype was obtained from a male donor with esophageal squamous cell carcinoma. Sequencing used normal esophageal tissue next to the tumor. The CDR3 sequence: CASSYSSGNTIYF. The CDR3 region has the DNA TGTGCCAGCAGTTACTCCTCAGGAAACACCATATATTTT.